The 20 T cell receptor beta chains in this list originate from one sample, sequenced in a study of T cells in Graves' hyperthyroidism and ophthalmopathy. Using RNA transcripts as the source, TCR beta CDR3 regions were amplified. TCR CDR3 underwent first-round RT-PCR with the HTBI primer set. TCRdb recomputed calls from the multiplex PCR reads with MiXCR, one row per CDR3 protein. The sample records some 720,000 distinct CDR3 sequences, around 15% being singletons. Sequenced material: blood. All receptors come from a man between 18 and 35 years old with Graves' hyperthyroidism.

This clonotype was recorded at least ten times. This chain joins TRBV28 and TRBJ1-5, with D perhaps matching TRBD1 (5 bases). The CDR3 extends over 13 amino acids. V was clipped by 11 bases and J by 2 bases, with 13 bases between them. Per germline, CDR1 MDHEN and CDR2 SYDVKM. Written as DNA, the CDR3 is TGTGCCGCCAGGGATGGCGGCAATCAGCCCCAGCATTTT. It encodes CAARDGGNQPQHF.

This clonotype was picked up a small number of times. The rearrangement links TRBV6-2 or TRBV6-3 to TRBJ2-3; D ambiguous. V lost 6 bases to trimming and J lost 2 bases, with 9 bases between them. The germline V gene has CDR1 MNHEY and CDR2 SVGEGT. The CDR3 consists of 13 residues. The CDR3, as DNA: TGTGCCAGCAGACCTTCATTCACAGATACGCAGTATTTT. Protein product: CASRPSFTDTQYF.

This clonotype was counted many times. The chain joins TRBV3-1 to TRBJ1-4; D is perhaps TRBD1 (5 bases). This CDR3 has 13 residues. Between the trimmed V and J ends, which lost 1 base and 9 bases, there was a span of 9 bases. Germline V gives CDR1 LGHDT, CDR2 YNNKEL (reference sequence). CDR3 protein: CASSQVWGQKLFF. CDR3 nucleotide sequence: TGTGCCAGCAGCCAAGTTTGGGGACAAAAACTGTTTTTT.

This clonotype was counted a few times. The chain carries TRBV6-4 and TRBJ2-7; TRBD1 aligns across 8 bases. V lost 5 bases, J lost 5 bases, and 5 bases stayed unmatched. The germline CDR1 and CDR2 sequences are MRHNA and SNTAGT. The CDR3 runs to 13 residues. CDR3 sequence (DNA): TGTGCCAGCAGTTACCCGGACAGGGACGAGCAGTACTTC. Amino acids: CASSYPDRDEQYF.

This clonotype has at least ten counts. The V gene is TRBV11-3, the J gene TRBJ2-1; perhaps TRBD1 as D (6 bases). Germline V gene data show CDR1 as SGHNT and CDR2 as YENEEA. Trimming cost V 5 bases and J 4 bases, with 12 bases left between them. The CDR3 contains 14 residues. The CDR3 here is CASSPQGEYNEQFF. The CDR3 DNA reads as TGTGCCAGCAGCCCACAGGGAGAGTACAATGAGCAGTTCTTC. Full variable domain (outside the CDR3, taken from reference TRBV11-3 and TRBJ2-1): EAGVVQSPRYKIIEKKQPVAFWCNPISGHNTLYWYLQNLGQGPELLIRYENEEAVDDSQLPKDRFSAERLKGVDSTLKIQPAELGDSAVYLCASSPQGEYNEQFFGPGTRLTVL.

The chain uses TRBV20-1 and TRBJ2-2; 8 nucleotides agree with TRBD1. The trim removed 5 bases at V and 4 bases at J, leaving 6 bases unmatched. Germline CDR1 reads DFQATT; CDR2 reads SNEGSKA (reference sequence). This CDR3 is built from 14 residues. The CDR3 is CSAYQGAGTGELFF. The CDR3 region has the DNA TGCAGTGCTTATCAGGGGGCGGGCACCGGGGAGCTGTTTTTT.

The sample holds many counts of this clonotype. The chain recombines TRBV6-2 or TRBV6-3 with TRBJ2-7, with TRBD1 matching over 7 bases. Germline V CDR1 and CDR2: MNHEY, SVGEGT. The CDR3 sequence is 18 residues long. CDR3 amino acids: CDTDWTGSFPPSPYEQYF. DNA for the CDR3: TGTGATACCGACTGGACAGGCTCGTTCCCTCCATCACCCTACGAGCAGTACTTC.

This chain joins TRBV2 and TRBJ1-2, with no clear D. The CDR3 extends over 14 amino acids. The germline gives CDR1 SNHLY, CDR2 FYNNEI. V gave up 7 bases and J gave up 2 bases, with 14 bases separating them. CDR3 bases: TGTGCCAGCAAGGTTGGTCACCGCAACTATGGCTACACCTTC. Translating gives CASKVGHRNYGYTF.

The chain carries TRBV20-1 and TRBJ1-1; 7 bases are shared with TRBD1. This CDR3 comprises 14 residues. After removal of 4 bases from V and 4 bases from J, the junction contained 9 bases not matched to a gene. Germline loops: CDR1 DFQATT, CDR2 SNEGSKA (reference sequence). The CDR3 nucleotides are TGCAGTGCTAAGACGGGCAGGGGGGTCACTGAAGCTTTCTTT. It specifies CSAKTGRGVTEAFF.

This clonotype was detected a few times. This chain links TRBV15 with TRBJ1-2; D gene ambiguous. This CDR3 contains 17 residues. The germline gives CDR1 LNHNV, CDR2 YYDKDF (reference sequence). Trimming removed 0 bases at V and 7 bases at J, with 21 bases between. Here the CDR3 reads CATSRDERIGEEGGYTF. CDR3 DNA: TGTGCCACCAGCAGAGATGAGAGGATCGGAGAGGAGGGTGGCTACACCTTC.

There are a few counts of this clonotype. The rearrangement links TRBV28 to TRBJ2-7, with TRBD1 matching 7 bases. V shed 3 bases, J shed 7 bases, and the junction held 6 bases outside the gene matches. Germline V CDR1 and CDR2: MDHEN, SYDVKM. The CDR3 is 13 amino acids. The CDR3 DNA follows: TGTGCCAGCAGTTTTGACAGGGTGGAGGAGCAGTACTTC. Its translation is CASSFDRVEEQYF.

This clonotype was counted a few times. This rearrangement joins TRBV7-3 to TRBJ2-4; unclear D gene. In germline, CDR1 is SGHTA, CDR2 FQGTGA. Trimming shortened V by 0 bases and J by 15 bases, and 18 bases separated the two germline ends. The CDR3 is 14 amino acids. CDR3 nucleotide sequence: TGTGCCAGCAGCTTAACGGTTTCAGATCCCATGTTGTACTTC. It yields the protein CASSLTVSDPMLYF.

This clonotype was counted once. J is TRBJ2-5 and V is TRBV6-1; maybe TRBD1 (6 bases). V was pared by 6 bases and J by 1 base, with 15 bases between. The CDR3 extends over 15 amino acids. Germline V gene lookup returns CDR1 MNHNS and CDR2 SASEGT. In nucleotides, the CDR3 is TGTGCCAGCAGGGAACAGGGTCTAATCCAAGAGACCCAGTACTTC. This encodes CASREQGLIQETQYF.

This clonotype appeared a few times. The gene calls are TRBV19 and TRBJ1-4; 8 bases fit TRBD1. With 7 bases clipped from V and 6 bases from J, the junction kept 7 bases outside the gene matches. The CDR3 covers 14 residues. Germline CDR1 reads LNHDA; CDR2 reads SQIVND (reference sequence). The CDR3 here is CASNGGQEYEKLFF. Here the CDR3 DNA reads TGTGCCAGTAACGGGGGACAGGAGTATGAAAAACTGTTTTTT.

This clonotype was counted at least ten times. The chain has TRBV28 and TRBJ2-5, with D possibly being TRBD1 (6 bases). Per the germline V gene, CDR1 is MDHEN and CDR2 is SYDVKM. The CDR3 sequence is 18 residues long. Trimming stripped 5 bases from V and 4 bases from J, with 26 bases between. CDR3 sequence reads: CASSTGLGTDSPSETQYF. CDR3 nucleotides: TGTGCCAGCAGTACCGGACTGGGGACGGACAGCCCGTCAGAGACCCAGTACTTC.

The chain links TRBV28 to TRBJ2-6; TRBD1 matches at 10 bases. Germline CDR1 MDHEN, CDR2 SYDVKM. The CDR3 covers 18 residues. The ends lost 6 bases at V and 4 bases at J; junction bases unmatched: 12. CDR3 sequence: CASRNTGTGVSGANVLTF. In DNA form, the CDR3 reads TGTGCCAGCAGAAACACCGGGACAGGGGTTTCAGGGGCCAACGTCCTGACTTTC.

This clonotype was detected ten times or more. The chain uses TRBV10-3 and TRBJ2-7; 8 positions match TRBD2. The CDR3 is 17 amino acids. With V trimmed by 3 bases and J by 2 bases, 12 bases remained unmatched. Germline CDR1 is ENHRY and CDR2 is SYGVKD. CDR3 amino acids: CAISDPSTGLVPYEQYF. In nucleotides, the CDR3 is TGTGCCATCAGTGACCCTTCCACGGGACTAGTACCCTACGAGCAGTACTTC.

This clonotype was found many times. V gene TRBV12-3 or TRBV12-4 combines with J gene TRBJ2-3, with D tentatively TRBD2 (5 bases). Trimming took off 5 bases at V and 2 bases at J, with 17 bases between the two ends. This CDR3 is 16 amino acids long. The CDR3 loop is CASSPSGVTHTDTQYF. In nucleotides, the CDR3 is TGTGCCAGCAGTCCCAGCGGAGTAACCCACACAGATACGCAGTATTTT.

This clonotype has a count of ten or more. The chain employs TRBV18 and TRBJ2-5; either TRBD1 or TRBD2 may fit D (5 bases each). This CDR3 region has 15 residues. The germline CDR1 and CDR2 sequences are KGHSH and LQKENI. Trimming took 2 bases from V and 2 from J, leaving 12 bases between them. The CDR3: CASSPSAGRQETQYF. CDR3 nucleotide sequence: TGTGCCAGCTCACCATCGGCAGGGAGACAAGAGACCCAGTACTTC.

In the case of this clonotype: A much more abundant neighbour one base away suggests this may be a read error. The J gene is TRBJ2-1, the V gene TRBV12-3 or TRBV12-4, with 9 bases matching TRBD1. V dropped 6 bases and J dropped 12; count of bases not matched to a gene: 15. This CDR3 comprises 15 residues. The CDR3 coding sequence is TGTGCCAGCAGGGAAGGGACAGGGAGAGGCGGGGTGCAGTTCTTC. Protein product: CASREGTGRGGVQFF.